Shown below are 26 T cell receptor beta chains from a single sample sequenced in a study of immune evolution from preneoplasia to lung adenocarcinoma. Assay: immunoSEQ multiplex PCR; the TCRdb copy retains only in-frame clones and omits some. Here the sample spans several thousand clones, roughly 85% being singletons. What was sequenced was FFPE invasive lung adenocarcinoma tissue. The source of these receptors is a person aged 45-60 years with lung adenocarcinoma.

J is TRBJ2-1 and V is TRBV4-3, with D perhaps given as TRBD1 or TRBD2 (5 bases each). The CDR3 runs 17 residues. V shed 4 bases and J shed 0 bases, with 16 bases lying between them. Per the germline V gene, CDR1 is LGHNA and CDR2 is YSLEER. CDR3 sequence reads: CASSLGTTPFSYNEQFF. The CDR3 nucleotides are TGCGCCAGCAGCCTCGGGACCACCCCTTTCTCCTACAATGAGCAGTTCTTC.

This clone was found a few times. The chain is built from TRBV14 and TRBJ2-5, with 8 bases identical to TRBD1. V was clipped by 0 bases and J by 3 bases; unmatched bases: 0. This CDR3 has 14 amino acids. Germline V gives CDR1 SGHDN, CDR2 FVKESK. The CDR3 loop reads CASSQEDREETQYF. As DNA, the CDR3 is TGTGCCAGCAGCCAAGAGGACAGGGAAGAGACCCAGTACTTC.

This sequence joins TRBV28 and TRBJ2-5; D is ambiguous. Germline V gives CDR1 MDHEN, CDR2 SYDVKM. CDR3 size: 11 residues. The ends were cut back, 8 bases at V and 4 bases at J, with 8 bases in the middle. The CDR3: CASEVRETQYF. Written as DNA, the CDR3 is TGTGCCAGCGAAGTGAGAGAGACCCAGTACTTC. Drawing the rest from reference TRBV28 and TRBJ2-5, the complete variable domain is DVKVTQSSRYLVKRTGEKVFLECVQDMDHENMFWYRQDPGLGLRLIYFSYDVKMKEKGDIPEGYSVSREKKERFSLILESASTNQTSMYLCASEVRETQYFGPGTRLLVL.

This clone was detected once. V gene TRBV4-3 combines with J gene TRBJ2-5; 11 nucleotides match TRBD2. Germline CDR1 LGHNA, CDR2 YSLEER. V lost 0 bases to trimming and J lost 5 bases; unmatched junction nucleotides: 20. The CDR3 is made up of 21 amino acids. Written as DNA, the CDR3 is TGCGCCAGCAGCCAAGACCGGCCCGCCGGGACTAGCGGAGGGGGTCATGAGACCCAGTACTTC. Protein: CASSQDRPAGTSGGGHETQYF.

The gene calls are TRBV30 and TRBJ1-1; no clear D gene. Trimming left V 1 base short and J 4 bases short, with 10 bases between. CDR1 and CDR2 (germline): GTSNPN, SVGIG (reference sequence). The CDR3 contains 13 residues. The CDR3 bases are TGTGCCTGGAGTGAGTCGTTGGGCACTGAAGCTTTCTTT. Translated: CAWSESLGTEAFF.

This clone was found a few times. Other DNA sequences of this sample code for an identical CDR3. J is TRBJ2-7 and V is TRBV4-3; 11 bases map to TRBD2. With 2 bases clipped from V and 2 bases from J, the junction kept 17 bases outside the gene matches. The germline CDR1 and CDR2 sequences are LGHNA and YSLEER. This CDR3 has 20 residues. CDR3 DNA: TGCGCCAGCAGCCAATTCAGGGGCCTAGCGGGAGGCTTGCAGACCTACGAGCAGTACTTC. Amino acid sequence: CASSQFRGLAGGLQTYEQYF.

This clone was found once. The chain is built from TRBV21-1 and TRBJ1-1; no check of the table's D call, TRBD1, against the DNA was made. TRBV21-1 counts as a pseudogene. This CDR3 is built from 15 residues. CDR3 region: CASSKPGQGDNEAFF. CDR3 nucleotides: TGTGCCAGCAGCAAACCGGGACAGGGGGATAATGAAGCTTTCTTT.

CDR3 region: CAISGGLSTEAFF. Written as DNA, the CDR3 is TGTGCCATCAGTGGGGGACTGAGCACTGAAGCTTTCTTT. This chain joins TRBV10-3 and TRBJ1-1, with a weak D call TRBD1 (5 bases). The CDR3 is made up of 13 amino acids. Trimming pared 4 bases from V and 4 bases from J, leaving 10 bases between. Germline-derived CDR1 and CDR2 are ENHRY and SYGVKD.

The CDR3 coding sequence is TGTGCCAGCAGCTACCAGTCGGGGCACTGTTACGGCAATCAGCCCCAGCATTTT. As protein: CASSYQSGHCYGNQPQHF. The J gene is TRBJ1-5, the V gene TRBV7-4; D may be TRBD1 (5 bases). The CDR3 consists of 18 residues. Germline assignment: CDR1 SGHVT and CDR2 SQSDAQ. Trimming cost V 4 bases and J 2 bases, with 21 bases left between them. Full variable domain (rest looked up from reference TRBV7-4 and TRBJ1-5): GAGVSQSPRYKVAKRGRDVALRCDSISGHVTLYWYRQTLGQGSEVLTYSQSDAQRDKSGRPSGRFSAERPERSVSTLKIQRTEQGDSAVYLCASSYQSGHCYGNQPQHFGDGTRLSIL.

The chain is built from TRBV28 and TRBJ2-7; D perhaps matches TRBD2 (6 bases). V shed 6 bases and J shed 2 bases, with 20 bases lying between them. The CDR3 runs to 16 residues. CDR1 is MDHEN and CDR2 is SYDVKM in the germline V gene. CDR3 sequence reads: CASRLWRGGITYEQYF. The CDR3 DNA reads as TGTGCCAGCAGGCTCTGGAGGGGTGGGATCACCTACGAGCAGTACTTC.

The V gene is TRBV30, the J gene TRBJ1-5; D remains unclear. The CDR3 length is 17 residues. Trimming removed 0 bases at V and 0 bases at J, with 15 bases between. The germline V gene has CDR1 GTSNPN and CDR2 SVGIG (reference sequence). CDR3 region: CAWSVSGLAYSNQPQHF. As DNA, the CDR3 is TGTGCCTGGAGTGTATCCGGACTGGCCTATAGCAATCAGCCCCAGCATTTT.

This rearrangement joins TRBV6-4 to TRBJ2-7; 9 positions agree with TRBD1. Germline CDR1 MRHNA, CDR2 SNTAGT. The trim removed 6 bases at V and 5 bases at J, leaving 5 bases unmatched. CDR3 length: 13 amino acids. The CDR3 reads CASRLTGGDEQYF. As DNA, the CDR3 is TGTGCCAGCAGACTTACAGGGGGCGACGAGCAGTACTTC.

The chain couples TRBV29-1 to TRBJ2-4; a possible D gene is TRBD1 (5 bases). Trimming shortened V by 0 bases and J by 0 bases, and 9 bases separated the two germline ends. Germline V lookup: CDR1 SQVTM, CDR2 ANQGSEA. The CDR3 runs to 15 residues. Here the CDR3 reads CSVEDQQGAKNIQYF. The CDR3 DNA reads as TGCAGCGTTGAAGACCAGCAGGGAGCCAAAAACATTCAGTACTTC.

The V and J genes are TRBV7-9 and TRBJ2-5; TRBD2 aligns across 11 bases. Germline V gene lookup returns CDR1 SEHNR and CDR2 FQNEAQ (reference sequence). V shed 3 bases, J shed 5 bases, and the junction held 5 bases outside the gene matches. There are 15 residues in the CDR3. The CDR3 DNA reads TGTGCCAGCAGCTTGACGACTAGCGGGGTGGAGACCCAGTACTTC. Translated, it gives CASSLTTSGVETQYF.

The chain links TRBV4-2 to TRBJ2-3; 9 bases fit TRBD1. V dropped 0 bases and J dropped 4; count of bases not matched to a gene: 5. This CDR3 is built from 16 residues. Germline values: CDR1 LGHNA, CDR2 YNFKEQ. CDR3 residues: CASSQDPGTGSDTQYF. The DNA of the CDR3 is TGTGCCAGCAGCCAAGATCCCGGGACAGGGTCAGATACGCAGTATTTT.

V usage is TRBV2 and J usage is TRBJ1-5; TRBD1 matches 8 bases. With 7 bases clipped from V and 6 bases from J, the junction kept 5 bases outside the gene matches. Germline CDR1 and CDR2: SNHLY and FYNNEI. This CDR3 spans 13 amino acids. DNA for the CDR3: TGTGCCAGCAACTTGGACAGGGTTCAGCCCCAGCATTTT. This gives the protein CASNLDRVQPQHF. Based on the CDR3 plus reference TRBV2 and TRBJ1-5, the full variable domain is EPEVTQTPSHQVTQMGQEVILRCVPISNHLYFYWYRQILGQKVEFLVSFYNNEISEKSEIFDDQFSVERPDGSNFTLKIRSTKLEDSAMYFCASNLDRVQPQHFGDGTRLSIL.

The chain is built from TRBV28 and TRBJ2-1, with D tentatively TRBD2 (6 bases). V was pared by 7 bases and J by 10 bases, with 11 bases between. The CDR3 spans 11 residues. Germline assignment: CDR1 MDHEN and CDR2 SYDVKM. CDR3 region: CASTGVREQFF. The CDR3 DNA follows: TGTGCCAGCACGGGGGTCCGGGAGCAGTTCTTC.

This clone was detected a few times. This sequence joins TRBV4-1 and TRBJ2-1; D remains ambiguous. Trimming took 0 bases from V and 6 from J, leaving 9 bases between them. The CDR3 extends over 14 amino acids. The germline CDR1 and CDR2 sequences are MGHRA and YSYEKL. Here the CDR3 reads CASSQELAVNEQFF. CDR3 coding DNA: TGCGCCAGCAGCCAAGAATTGGCAGTCAATGAGCAGTTCTTC.

The gene calls are TRBV6-6 and TRBJ2-2; D is unclear. The V and J ends lost 4 bases and 0 bases respectively, with 3 bases between them. This CDR3 has 13 residues. Germline CDR1 and CDR2: MNHNY and SVGAGI (reference sequence). The CDR3 sequence: CASSWTNTGELFF. The CDR3 DNA follows: TGTGCCAGCAGTTGGACGAACACCGGGGAGCTGTTTTTT.

The chain combines TRBV9 with TRBJ2-6; D is unclear. The CDR3 consists of 15 residues. V shed 1 base and J shed 0 bases, with 5 bases lying between them. In germline, CDR1 is SGDLS, CDR2 YYNGEE. In DNA form, the CDR3 reads TGTGCCAGCAGCGTACCGGGCTCTGGGGCCAACGTCCTGACTTTC. It yields the protein CASSVPGSGANVLTF.

The chain recombines TRBV19 with TRBJ2-3; 8 bases align to TRBD2. The CDR3 has 15 amino acids. The germline CDR1 and CDR2 sequences are LNHDA and SQIVND (reference sequence). V lost 4 bases and J lost 0; bases outside the gene matches: 3. The CDR3: CASSTPSGSTDTQYF. The CDR3 DNA is TGTGCCAGTAGTACTCCTAGCGGGAGCACAGATACGCAGTATTTT.

This clone has just one count. V and J are TRBV5-6 and TRBJ2-1, with D possibly being TRBD2 (6 bases). The CDR3 covers 16 residues. Germline V gene data show CDR1 as SGHDT and CDR2 as YYEEEE. V shed 2 bases and J shed 8 bases, with 20 bases lying between them. The CDR3 reads CASSFGGGAVVDEQFF. The CDR3 DNA reads as TGTGCCAGCAGCTTTGGTGGCGGGGCCGTAGTGGATGAGCAGTTCTTC.

V and J are TRBV2 and TRBJ2-5, with D maybe TRBD2 (6 bases). V dropped 6 bases and J dropped 4 bases, with 12 bases sitting between them. Looked up from germline, CDR1 is SNHLY and CDR2 is FYNNEI. The CDR3 is 13 residues long. CDR3 region: CASRTEGLETQYF. DNA for the CDR3: TGTGCCAGCAGGACGGAGGGGTTAGAGACCCAGTACTTC.

This chain links TRBV5-1 with TRBJ1-1, with D tentatively TRBD1 (5 bases). V lost 0 bases to trimming and J lost 4 bases, with 10 bases between them. CDR1 and CDR2 (germline): SGHRS, YFSETQ. This CDR3 contains 14 residues. The CDR3 is CASSLEGRGTEAFF. In nucleotides, the CDR3 is TGCGCCAGCAGCTTGGAAGGGAGGGGCACTGAAGCTTTCTTT.

CDR3 in amino acids: CASSCLGGWGGNEQFF. CDR3 sequence (DNA): TGTGCCAGCAGTTGCCTGGGGGGGTGGGGAGGCAATGAGCAGTTCTTC. The chain recombines TRBV28 with TRBJ2-1; TRBD2 agrees at 7 bases. Germline CDR1 is MDHEN and CDR2 is SYDVKM. V lost 4 bases, J lost 6 bases, and 12 bases stayed unmatched. CDR3 length: 16 residues.

V and J are TRBV6-6 and TRBJ2-5; 7 bases are a match to TRBD1. Germline V CDR1 and CDR2: MNHNY, SVGAGI (reference sequence). The CDR3 runs 14 residues. J was trimmed by 1 base and V by 8 bases; bases with no gene match: 7. CDR3 in amino acids: CASATWDSQETQYF. The CDR3 DNA reads TGTGCCAGCGCCACATGGGACAGCCAAGAGACCCAGTACTTC.